Listed below are T cell receptor beta chains from one sample, sequenced in a study of shared clonotypes between healthy human individuals. The repertoire was sequenced with immunoSEQ multiplex PCR; TCRdb's copy has only in-frame clones and lacks some. Here the sample spans more than 2 million clones, 90% to 97% being singletons. Sequencing was performed on naive CD4+ T cells sorted from blood. The receptor set was obtained from a man between 18 and 29 years old in good health. CDR3s include the opening cysteine and the closing phenylalanine or tryptophan. Each record gives: J gene, clone size, D gene, V gene, CDR3 length, CDR3 DNA, CDR3 protein. A D gene is named only where the DNA matches it firmly. Not all rows give a size; the values are once, few, many and, for expanded clones, a class.

j_call: TRBJ2-3
clone_size: NA
d_call: TRBD2
v_call: TRBV7-2
cdr3_length: 15
cdr3_nt: TGTGCCAGCAGCACCGGGCTAGCGGGAGCAGATACGCAGTATTTT
cdr3_aa: CASSTGLAGADTQYF

j_call: TRBJ1-1
clone_size: NA
d_call: TRBD1
v_call: TRBV6-5
cdr3_length: 12
cdr3_nt: TGTGCCAGCAGTTCCGGACAGGGCTCGGCTTTCTTT
cdr3_aa: CASSSGQGSAFF

j_call: TRBJ1-1
clone_size: NA
d_call: NA
v_call: TRBV5-8
cdr3_length: 11
cdr3_nt: TGTGCCAGCAGTAATCGGGCTGAAGCTTTCTTT
cdr3_aa: CASSNRAEAFF

j_call: TRBJ1-2
clone_size: NA
d_call: NA
v_call: TRBV29-1
cdr3_length: 11
cdr3_nt: TGCAGCGTTGAGGCAGTTTATGGCTACACCTTC
cdr3_aa: CSVEAVYGYTF

j_call: TRBJ1-5
clone_size: few
d_call: NA
v_call: TRBV30
cdr3_length: 13
cdr3_nt: TGTGCCTGGTCTCCACAGGGTCGACAGCCCCAGCATTTT
cdr3_aa: CAWSPQGRQPQHF

j_call: TRBJ1-3
clone_size: NA
d_call: NA
v_call: TRBV4-2
cdr3_length: 14
cdr3_nt: TGTGCCAGCAGCCCCGGGGGGCTCGGAAACACCATATATTTT
cdr3_aa: CASSPGGLGNTIYF

j_call: TRBJ2-3
clone_size: NA
d_call: TRBD2
v_call: TRBV10-3
cdr3_length: 15
cdr3_nt: TGTGCCATCAGAGCGGGGGGGCCCACCACAGATACGCAGTATTTT
cdr3_aa: CAIRAGGPTTDTQYF

j_call: TRBJ2-7
clone_size: NA
d_call: NA
v_call: TRBV4-1
cdr3_length: 18
cdr3_nt: TGCGCCAGCAGCCAAGAAGGCGTAGGACCTACCCTAGCCTACGAGCAGTACTTC
cdr3_aa: CASSQEGVGPTLAYEQYF

j_call: TRBJ2-1
clone_size: NA
d_call: NA
v_call: TRBV15
cdr3_length: 16
cdr3_nt: TGTGCCACCAGCAGGAAAGCGGGTAGTTATGTAGGTGAGCAGTTCTTC
cdr3_aa: CATSRKAGSYVGEQFF

j_call: TRBJ2-1
clone_size: NA
d_call: NA
v_call: TRBV9
cdr3_length: 16
cdr3_nt: TGTGCCAGCAGCGGAAGACTAGGTCCGGGAAACAATGAGCAGTTCTTC
cdr3_aa: CASSGRLGPGNNEQFF

j_call: TRBJ2-7
clone_size: NA
d_call: TRBD2
v_call: TRBV5-4
cdr3_length: 14
cdr3_nt: TGTGCCAGCAGCTTGGAGGTCGCGGGGGGCGAGCAGTACTTC
cdr3_aa: CASSLEVAGGEQYF

j_call: TRBJ2-7
clone_size: NA
d_call: TRBD2
v_call: TRBV5-4
cdr3_length: 15
cdr3_nt: TGTGCCAGCAGCTTGGGGACTAGTTCGTCTTATGAGCAGTACTTC
cdr3_aa: CASSLGTSSSYEQYF

j_call: TRBJ1-1
clone_size: NA
d_call: TRBD1
v_call: TRBV28
cdr3_length: 14
cdr3_nt: TGTGCCAGCAGTTTTTCCAGACAGGGTTTGAGAGCTTTCTTT
cdr3_aa: CASSFSRQGLRAFF

j_call: TRBJ1-6
clone_size: few
d_call: NA
v_call: TRBV2
cdr3_length: 15
cdr3_nt: TGTGCCAGCAGTGACCGGGGGGCTCCGCAGTCACCCCTCCACTTT
cdr3_aa: CASSDRGAPQSPLHF

j_call: TRBJ2-3
clone_size: NA
d_call: TRBD2
v_call: TRBV6-5
cdr3_length: 15
cdr3_nt: TGTGCCAGCAGCCGAATAGCGGGGGGCACAGATACGCAGTATTTT
cdr3_aa: CASSRIAGGTDTQYF

j_call: TRBJ1-4
clone_size: NA
d_call: NA
v_call: TRBV30
cdr3_length: 14
cdr3_nt: TGTGCCTGGAGTTCTGGGACGGTGGGTGAAAAACTGTTTTTT
cdr3_aa: CAWSSGTVGEKLFF

j_call: TRBJ1-2
clone_size: NA
d_call: NA
v_call: TRBV11-2
cdr3_length: 15
cdr3_nt: TGTGCCAGCAGCCCCCGAGAGGCCTCAACATATGGCTACACCTTC
cdr3_aa: CASSPREASTYGYTF

j_call: TRBJ2-5
clone_size: NA
d_call: NA
v_call: TRBV6-1
cdr3_length: 13
cdr3_nt: TGTGCCAGCCGAGCCGGGACCCCAGAGACCCAGTACTTC
cdr3_aa: CASRAGTPETQYF

j_call: TRBJ1-2
clone_size: NA
d_call: TRBD1
v_call: TRBV30
cdr3_length: 14
cdr3_nt: TGTGCCTGGAGTTCGGGACAGGGAGTCTATGGCTACACCTTC
cdr3_aa: CAWSSGQGVYGYTF

j_call: TRBJ2-3
clone_size: NA
d_call: NA
v_call: TRBV5-1
cdr3_length: 16
cdr3_nt: TGCGCCAGCAGCAAAAGAGACAGACCTAGCACAGATACGCAGTATTTT
cdr3_aa: CASSKRDRPSTDTQYF

j_call: TRBJ1-1
clone_size: NA
d_call: NA
v_call: TRBV28
cdr3_length: 12
cdr3_nt: TGTGCCAGCAGTTCCGAGACGCCCGGGGCTTTCTTT
cdr3_aa: CASSSETPGAFF

j_call: TRBJ2-2
clone_size: NA
d_call: NA
v_call: TRBV18
cdr3_length: 13
cdr3_nt: TGTGCCAGCTCACCAGGTGTTACCGGGGAGCTGTTTTTT
cdr3_aa: CASSPGVTGELFF

j_call: TRBJ1-2
clone_size: NA
d_call: TRBD1
v_call: TRBV29-1
cdr3_length: 15
cdr3_nt: TGCAGCGCGGTCAAGACGGGGACAGGGGCTTATGGCTACACCTTC
cdr3_aa: CSAVKTGTGAYGYTF

j_call: TRBJ2-2
clone_size: NA
d_call: TRBD1
v_call: TRBV5-1
cdr3_length: 16
cdr3_nt: TGCGCCAGCAGCTTGCTGGGACAGGGGGTCGACGGGGAGCTGTTTTTT
cdr3_aa: CASSLLGQGVDGELFF

j_call: TRBJ2-7
clone_size: NA
d_call: TRBD1
v_call: TRBV18
cdr3_length: 14
cdr3_nt: TGTGCCAGCACACCCGGGACAGGACACTACGAGCAGTACTTC
cdr3_aa: CASTPGTGHYEQYF

j_call: TRBJ2-1
clone_size: NA
d_call: NA
v_call: TRBV21-1
cdr3_length: 15
cdr3_nt: TGTGCCAGCAGCAAAGCTGATAGCTCCTACAATGAGCAGTTCTTC
cdr3_aa: CASSKADSSYNEQFF

j_call: TRBJ2-3
clone_size: NA
d_call: TRBD2
v_call: TRBV18
cdr3_length: 15
cdr3_nt: TGTGCCAGCTCACCGGGACTAGCCTCCGCAGATACGCAGTATTTT
cdr3_aa: CASSPGLASADTQYF

j_call: TRBJ2-2
clone_size: NA
d_call: NA
v_call: TRBV5-1
cdr3_length: 12
cdr3_nt: TGCGCCAGCAGCTTCGACACCGGGGAGCTGTTTTTT
cdr3_aa: CASSFDTGELFF

j_call: TRBJ2-7
clone_size: NA
d_call: NA
v_call: TRBV6-1
cdr3_length: 14
cdr3_nt: TGTGCCAGCAGTGAAGGGGGAATTTTCTACGAGCAGTACTTC
cdr3_aa: CASSEGGIFYEQYF

j_call: TRBJ2-1
clone_size: NA
d_call: TRBD2
v_call: TRBV30
cdr3_length: 14
cdr3_nt: TGTGCCTGGAGTATGACTAGCGGGGTGAATGAGCAGTTCTTC
cdr3_aa: CAWSMTSGVNEQFF

j_call: TRBJ2-7
clone_size: NA
d_call: NA
v_call: TRBV18
cdr3_length: 12
cdr3_nt: TGTGCCAGCTCATCCAGAGCCTACGAGCAGTACTTC
cdr3_aa: CASSSRAYEQYF

j_call: TRBJ1-4
clone_size: NA
d_call: NA
v_call: TRBV6-5
cdr3_length: 12
cdr3_nt: TGTGCCAGCCTAGGGGATAATGAAAAACTGTTTTTT
cdr3_aa: CASLGDNEKLFF

j_call: TRBJ2-3
clone_size: NA
d_call: NA
v_call: TRBV10-3
cdr3_length: 16
cdr3_nt: TGTGCCATCAGTGAGCTGGGGCGCGGGAACACAGATACGCAGTATTTT
cdr3_aa: CAISELGRGNTDTQYF

j_call: TRBJ2-7
clone_size: NA
d_call: NA
v_call: TRBV27
cdr3_length: 14
cdr3_nt: TGTGCCAGCAGAGGCAGGGGAGGCTCCTACGAGCAGTACTTC
cdr3_aa: CASRGRGGSYEQYF

j_call: TRBJ2-7
clone_size: NA
d_call: TRBD1
v_call: TRBV2
cdr3_length: 14
cdr3_nt: TGTGCCAGCAGGGAGACAGGGCCCCGCTCCGAGCAGTACTTC
cdr3_aa: CASRETGPRSEQYF

j_call: TRBJ2-5
clone_size: NA
d_call: NA
v_call: TRBV5-1
cdr3_length: 15
cdr3_nt: TGCGCCAGCAGCTTGAGCCCTGGGAATGGGGAGACCCAGTACTTC
cdr3_aa: CASSLSPGNGETQYF

j_call: TRBJ1-3
clone_size: NA
d_call: NA
v_call: TRBV7-9
cdr3_length: 12
cdr3_nt: TGTGCCAGCAGCCATTCTGGAAACACCATATATTTT
cdr3_aa: CASSHSGNTIYF

j_call: TRBJ2-7
clone_size: NA
d_call: TRBD2
v_call: TRBV6-5
cdr3_length: 14
cdr3_nt: TGTGCCAGCAGGAATGGGGTCGGGGGGTACGAGCAGTACTTC
cdr3_aa: CASRNGVGGYEQYF

j_call: TRBJ1-1
clone_size: few
d_call: NA
v_call: TRBV30
cdr3_length: 12
cdr3_nt: TGTGCCTGGAGCCTCACTAGGGGACTAGCTTTCTTT
cdr3_aa: CAWSLTRGLAFF

j_call: TRBJ1-1
clone_size: NA
d_call: NA
v_call: TRBV10-1
cdr3_length: 12
cdr3_nt: TGCGCCAGCAGTAATTACAAAAATGAAGCTTTCTTT
cdr3_aa: CASSNYKNEAFF

j_call: TRBJ2-2
clone_size: NA
d_call: TRBD2
v_call: TRBV6-6
cdr3_length: 14
cdr3_nt: TGTGCCGGGCGGGGGGCAAGAGACACCGGGGAGCTGTTTTTT
cdr3_aa: CAGRGARDTGELFF

j_call: TRBJ2-5
clone_size: NA
d_call: TRBD2
v_call: TRBV2
cdr3_length: 16
cdr3_nt: TGTGCCAGCAGTGAAGCCACACTAGCGGGGGCAGAGACCCAGTACTTC
cdr3_aa: CASSEATLAGAETQYF

j_call: TRBJ2-2
clone_size: NA
d_call: NA
v_call: TRBV5-4
cdr3_length: 16
cdr3_nt: TGTGCCAGCAGCTATCTGATGACTAGTGTGGCCGGGGAGCTGTTTTTT
cdr3_aa: CASSYLMTSVAGELFF

j_call: TRBJ1-1
clone_size: NA
d_call: TRBD1
v_call: TRBV5-6
cdr3_length: 16
cdr3_nt: TGTGCCAGCAGCCCGGGACAGAGAAAAATGAACACTGAAGCTTTCTTT
cdr3_aa: CASSPGQRKMNTEAFF

j_call: TRBJ2-2
clone_size: NA
d_call: TRBD2
v_call: TRBV27
cdr3_length: 17
cdr3_nt: TGTGCCAGCAGTTCTCCCGGGACTAGCTCGAGCACCGGGGAGCTGTTTTTT
cdr3_aa: CASSSPGTSSSTGELFF

j_call: TRBJ2-3
clone_size: once
d_call: NA
v_call: TRBV5-1
cdr3_length: 16
cdr3_nt: TGCGCCAGCAGCTTGCTACAGGGGACTAGCACAGATACGCAGTATTTT
cdr3_aa: CASSLLQGTSTDTQYF

j_call: TRBJ1-5
clone_size: NA
d_call: NA
v_call: TRBV2
cdr3_length: 14
cdr3_nt: TGTGCCAGCTCTCAGGACACTTCACATCAGCCCCAGCATTTT
cdr3_aa: CASSQDTSHQPQHF

j_call: TRBJ1-1
clone_size: NA
d_call: NA
v_call: TRBV28
cdr3_length: 18
cdr3_nt: TGTGCCAGCAGTTTTTCCGGCAGATCACTTCCGATGAACACTGAAGCTTTCTTT
cdr3_aa: CASSFSGRSLPMNTEAFF

j_call: TRBJ1-6
clone_size: NA
d_call: NA
v_call: TRBV27
cdr3_length: 14
cdr3_nt: TGTGCCAGCTCCGGGGGACCCCCCAATTCACCCCTCCACTTT
cdr3_aa: CASSGGPPNSPLHF

j_call: TRBJ2-3
clone_size: NA
d_call: TRBD1
v_call: TRBV19
cdr3_length: 15
cdr3_nt: TGTGCCAGTAGTTCTGGACAGGGGATGGCAGATACGCAGTATTTT
cdr3_aa: CASSSGQGMADTQYF

j_call: TRBJ2-3
clone_size: NA
d_call: TRBD1
v_call: TRBV18
cdr3_length: 16
cdr3_nt: TGTGCCAGCTCACCACCCTCAGGGGGTAAAGGAGATACGCAGTATTTT
cdr3_aa: CASSPPSGGKGDTQYF

j_call: TRBJ2-7
clone_size: NA
d_call: TRBD1
v_call: TRBV30
cdr3_length: 15
cdr3_nt: TGTGCCTGGAGTGTACTAGGGACAGGGGCCTACGAGCAGTACTTC
cdr3_aa: CAWSVLGTGAYEQYF

j_call: TRBJ2-6
clone_size: NA
d_call: NA
v_call: TRBV2
cdr3_length: 16
cdr3_nt: TGTGCCAGCAGTGAAGCCCATCTAGCTGGGTCCAACGTCCTGACTTTC
cdr3_aa: CASSEAHLAGSNVLTF

j_call: TRBJ1-1
clone_size: NA
d_call: TRBD1
v_call: TRBV29-1
cdr3_length: 13
cdr3_nt: TGCAGCGCGTCACAGGGGGAGAACACTGAAGCTTTCTTT
cdr3_aa: CSASQGENTEAFF

j_call: TRBJ2-3
clone_size: NA
d_call: NA
v_call: TRBV9
cdr3_length: 15
cdr3_nt: TGTGCCAGCAGCGTAGGTGGGAGCCGCACAGATACGCAGTATTTT
cdr3_aa: CASSVGGSRTDTQYF

j_call: TRBJ2-5
clone_size: NA
d_call: TRBD2
v_call: TRBV11-3
cdr3_length: 17
cdr3_nt: TGTGCCAGCAGCTTAGGAATCGTAGCGGGAGGACAAGAGACCCAGTACTTC
cdr3_aa: CASSLGIVAGGQETQYF

j_call: TRBJ2-6
clone_size: NA
d_call: NA
v_call: TRBV4-3
cdr3_length: 15
cdr3_nt: TGCGCCAGCAGCCAAGGGTTATCTGGGGCCAACGTCCTGACTTTC
cdr3_aa: CASSQGLSGANVLTF

j_call: TRBJ1-2
clone_size: NA
d_call: NA
v_call: TRBV30
cdr3_length: 13
cdr3_nt: TGTGCCTGTATTGGGGCCTGGGACTATGGCTACACCTTC
cdr3_aa: CACIGAWDYGYTF

j_call: TRBJ2-5
clone_size: NA
d_call: NA
v_call: TRBV10-3
cdr3_length: 12
cdr3_nt: TGTGCCATCGGCGGGCCCCAAGAGACCCAGTACTTC
cdr3_aa: CAIGGPQETQYF

j_call: TRBJ2-7
clone_size: NA
d_call: NA
v_call: TRBV5-6
cdr3_length: 13
cdr3_nt: TGTGCCAGCAGCTTGAGAATAACAGACGAGCAGTACTTC
cdr3_aa: CASSLRITDEQYF